This paragraph covers one T cell receptor beta chain sequence. The CDR3 length is 15 residues. The V gene's germline CDR1 is SGDLS and CDR2 YYNGEE. Trimming cost V 3 bases and J 5 bases, with 17 bases left between them. This entry is derived from a study of blood T cell repertoires in COVID-19. On the study more broadly: Samples representing acute and convalescent COVID-19 were sourced from the United States, Italy and Spain.

In the original analysis: Using reference gene primer amplification, nucleated cell counts were estimated. Measured with immunoSEQ multiplex PCR; TCRdb has only the in-frame clones, and not every one. From that table come the V and J calls and clone size; the DNA was used to work out D and trimming. The profile covers some 150,000 clones, with roughly 80% appearing a single time and approximately 9% taken by the ten largest. Specimen: peripheral blood. The clonotype was recovered from a woman between 50 and 59 years old with active or convalescent COVID-19. The chain carries TRBV9 and TRBJ2-5; D perhaps matches TRBD1 (5 bases). The CDR3: CASSATKDSWETQYF. CDR3 sequence (DNA): TGTGCCAGCAGCGCAACGAAAGACAGTTGGGAGACCCAGTACTTC.